The 9 T cell receptor beta chains listed next were all sequenced from one sample in a study of shared clonotypes between healthy human individuals. Generated by immunoSEQ multiplex PCR, the TCRdb table keeps only in-frame clones and is missing some. The sample lists over a million clones, approximately 96% occurring once. Sequencing was done on a sample of naive CD4+ T cells sorted from blood. The subset denotes: CD45RA+ positively selected. These TCRs come from a man in his thirties or forties in good health.

The chain has TRBV7-6 and TRBJ2-1; D may be TRBD1 or TRBD2 (5 bases each). From germline, CDR1 is SGHVS and CDR2 FNYEAQ. The CDR3 consists of 16 residues. The V gene lost 5 bases and the J gene lost 0 bases, with 14 bases spanning the gap. CDR3 sequence (DNA): TGTGCCAGCAGCATTGTGGGGACCCCCTCCTACAATGAGCAGTTCTTC. Amino acids: CASSIVGTPSYNEQFF. The whole variable domain, filled in from reference TRBV7-6 and TRBJ2-1, reads GAGVSQSPRYKVTKRGQDVALRCDPISGHVSLYWYRQALGQGPEFLTYFNYEAQQDKSGLPNDRFSAERPEGSISTLTIQRTEQRDSAMYRCASSIVGTPSYNEQFFGPGTRLTVL.

The gene calls are TRBV7-9 and TRBJ1-2; perhaps TRBD1 as D (5 bases). The CDR3 contains 14 residues. Germline lookup yields CDR1 SEHNR and CDR2 FQNEAQ (reference sequence). V lost 5 bases to trimming and J lost 4 bases, with 14 bases between them. DNA for the CDR3: TGTGCCAGCAGCGTTGACAGTTCATCCTATGGCTACACCTTC. This gives the protein CASSVDSSSYGYTF.

V usage is TRBV19 and J usage is TRBJ2-7; weak D call: TRBD2 (5 bases). The CDR3 contains 15 residues. Deletions cut 2 bases from V and 0 bases from J, with 11 bases between. The germline CDR1 and CDR2 sequences are LNHDA and SQIVND (reference sequence). The CDR3 region has the DNA TGTGCCAGTAGTATATTTGTCAGCGGCTCCTACGAGCAGTACTTC. This encodes CASSIFVSGSYEQYF.

The CDR3 sequence is CASSLTEVSGNTIYF. CDR3 coding DNA: TGCGCCAGCAGCCTCACAGAAGTCTCTGGAAACACCATATATTTT. V gene TRBV4-1 combines with J gene TRBJ1-3; no firm D call. CDR3 length: 15 amino acids. Trimming cost V 4 bases and J 0 bases, with 10 bases left between them. Looked up from germline, CDR1 is MGHRA and CDR2 is YSYEKL.

The V and J genes are TRBV6-4 and TRBJ2-3; 14 bases agree with TRBD2. The germline CDR1 and CDR2 sequences are MRHNA and SNTAGT. Trimming at V came to 4 bases and at J to 3 bases, leaving 12 bases not matched to a gene. CDR3 length equals 19 residues. CDR3 nucleotides: TGTGCCAGCAGTGGTGGACTAGCGGGAGGTAGTTCCCCGACAGATACGCAGTATTTT. Translated, it gives CASSGGLAGGSSPTDTQYF.

The chain is built from TRBV19 and TRBJ2-1; maybe TRBD1 (5 bases). CDR1 and CDR2 from the germline V gene are LNHDA and SQIVND (reference sequence). V lost 7 bases and J 5 bases, leaving 12 bases between the germline ends. The CDR3 loop spans 13 amino acids. The DNA of the CDR3 is TGTGCCAGTAAGGACATCCCGGACAATGAGCAGTTCTTC. Encoded protein: CASKDIPDNEQFF.

This clone was seen a single time. J is TRBJ2-3 and V is TRBV27; 13 positions match TRBD2. CDR1 and CDR2 (germline): MNHEY, SMNVEV (reference sequence). The V segment lost 8 bases and the J segment 4 bases; nucleotides outside the gene matches: 9. This CDR3 has 16 residues. The DNA for the CDR3 is TGTGCCAGCCTCACTAGCGGGAGGGCCTTCGCAGATACGCAGTATTTT. This translates into CASLTSGRAFADTQYF.

This clone was seen a single time. V gene TRBV2 combines with J gene TRBJ1-1; no clear D. The CDR3 has 13 residues. Germline CDR1 is SNHLY and CDR2 is FYNNEI. Trimming removed 0 bases at V and 7 bases at J, with 9 bases between. CDR3 amino acids: CASSEAGYGEAFF. The CDR3 bases are TGTGCCAGCAGTGAAGCGGGGTACGGTGAAGCTTTCTTT.

J is TRBJ1-1 and V is TRBV5-1; D is unclear. CDR1 is SGHRS, CDR2 YFSETQ, per germline. This CDR3 comprises 14 residues. Trimming stripped 3 bases from V and 0 bases from J, with 9 bases between. The CDR3 sequence: CASSSEPMNTEAFF. Here the CDR3 DNA reads TGCGCCAGCAGCTCGGAACCCATGAACACTGAAGCTTTCTTT.